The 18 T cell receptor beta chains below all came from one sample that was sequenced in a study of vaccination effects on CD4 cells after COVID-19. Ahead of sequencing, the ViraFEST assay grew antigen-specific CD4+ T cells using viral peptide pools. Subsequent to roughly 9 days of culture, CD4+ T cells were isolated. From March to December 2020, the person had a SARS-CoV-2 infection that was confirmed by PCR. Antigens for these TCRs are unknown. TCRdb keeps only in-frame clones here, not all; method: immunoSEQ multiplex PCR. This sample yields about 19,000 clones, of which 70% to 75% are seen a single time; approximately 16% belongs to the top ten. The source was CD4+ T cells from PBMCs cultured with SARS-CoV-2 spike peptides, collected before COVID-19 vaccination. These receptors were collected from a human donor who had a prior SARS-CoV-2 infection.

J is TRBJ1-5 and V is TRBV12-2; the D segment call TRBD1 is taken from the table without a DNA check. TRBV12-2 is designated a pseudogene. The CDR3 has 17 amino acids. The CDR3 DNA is TGTGCAAGTCGCCCAGGGGGGAGAGGGGCCCTCAATCAGCCCCAGCATTTT. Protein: CASRPGGRGALNQPQHF.

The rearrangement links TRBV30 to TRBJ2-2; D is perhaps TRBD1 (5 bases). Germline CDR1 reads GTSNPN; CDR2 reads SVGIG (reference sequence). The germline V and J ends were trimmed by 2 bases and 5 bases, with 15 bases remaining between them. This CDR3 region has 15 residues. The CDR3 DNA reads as TGTGCCTGGAGTAGGTCCAGGGTGGATACCGGGGAGCTGTTTTTT. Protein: CAWSRSRVDTGELFF.

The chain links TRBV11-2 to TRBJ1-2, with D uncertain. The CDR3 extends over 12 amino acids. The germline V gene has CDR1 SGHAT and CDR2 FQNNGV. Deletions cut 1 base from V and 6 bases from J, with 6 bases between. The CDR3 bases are TGTGCCAGCAGCTTAGTACCCCATGGCTACACCTTC. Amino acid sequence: CASSLVPHGYTF.

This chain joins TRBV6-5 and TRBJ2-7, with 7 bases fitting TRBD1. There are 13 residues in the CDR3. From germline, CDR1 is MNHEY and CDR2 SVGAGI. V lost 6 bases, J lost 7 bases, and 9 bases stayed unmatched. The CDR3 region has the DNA TGTGCCAGCAGGAGGGGGCCCAGTGGGGAGCAGTACTTC. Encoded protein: CASRRGPSGEQYF.

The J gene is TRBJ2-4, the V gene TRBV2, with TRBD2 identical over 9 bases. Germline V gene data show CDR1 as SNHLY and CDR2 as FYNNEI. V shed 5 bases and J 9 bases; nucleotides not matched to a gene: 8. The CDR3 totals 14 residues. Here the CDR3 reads CASSPTSGGGIQYF. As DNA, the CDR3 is TGTGCCAGCAGTCCGACTAGCGGCGGGGGCATTCAGTACTTC.

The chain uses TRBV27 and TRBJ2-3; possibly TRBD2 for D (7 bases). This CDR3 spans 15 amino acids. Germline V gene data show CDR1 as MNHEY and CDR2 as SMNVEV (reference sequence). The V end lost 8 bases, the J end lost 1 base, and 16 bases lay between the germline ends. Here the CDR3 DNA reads TGTGCCAGCCACCTAAGAGGGGGGGGCACAGATACGCAGTATTTT. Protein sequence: CASHLRGGGTDTQYF.

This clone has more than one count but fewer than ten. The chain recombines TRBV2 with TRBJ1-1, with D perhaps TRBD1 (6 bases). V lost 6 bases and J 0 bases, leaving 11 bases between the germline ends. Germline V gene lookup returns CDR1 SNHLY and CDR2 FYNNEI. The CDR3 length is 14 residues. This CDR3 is CASSQQGMNTEAFF. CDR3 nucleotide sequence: TGTGCCAGCAGCCAACAGGGCATGAACACTGAAGCTTTCTTT.

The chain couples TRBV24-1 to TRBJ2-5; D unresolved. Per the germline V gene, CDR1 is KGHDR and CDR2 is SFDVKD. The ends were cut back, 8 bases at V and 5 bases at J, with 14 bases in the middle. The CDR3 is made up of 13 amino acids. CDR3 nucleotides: TGTGCCACCAAGGCGGAGTTGGACGAGACCCAGTACTTC. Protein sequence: CATKAELDETQYF.

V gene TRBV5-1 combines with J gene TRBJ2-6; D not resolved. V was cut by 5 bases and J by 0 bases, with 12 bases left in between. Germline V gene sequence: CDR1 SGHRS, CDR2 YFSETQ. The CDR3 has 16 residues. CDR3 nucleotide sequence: TGCGCCAGCAGAGTTGGCAGGACCTCTGGGGCCAACGTCCTGACTTTC. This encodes CASRVGRTSGANVLTF.

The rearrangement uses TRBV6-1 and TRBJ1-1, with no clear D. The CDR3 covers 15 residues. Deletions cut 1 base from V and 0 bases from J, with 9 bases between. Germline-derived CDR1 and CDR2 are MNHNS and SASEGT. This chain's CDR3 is CASSEGYAMNTEAFF. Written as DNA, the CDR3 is TGTGCCAGCAGTGAAGGGTATGCCATGAACACTGAAGCTTTCTTT.

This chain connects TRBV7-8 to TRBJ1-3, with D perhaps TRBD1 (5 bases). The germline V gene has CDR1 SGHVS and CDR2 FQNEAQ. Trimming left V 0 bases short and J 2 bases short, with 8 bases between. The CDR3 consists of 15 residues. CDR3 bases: TGTGCCAGCAGCTTAGCGGGGGGAGCTGGAAACACCATATATTTT. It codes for CASSLAGGAGNTIYF.

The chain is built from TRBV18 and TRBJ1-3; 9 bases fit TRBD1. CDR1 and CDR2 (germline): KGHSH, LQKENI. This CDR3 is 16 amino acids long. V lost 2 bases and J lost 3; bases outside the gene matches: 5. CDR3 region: CASSPLTGGYGNTIYF. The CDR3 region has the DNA TGTGCCAGCTCACCATTAACAGGGGGCTATGGAAACACCATATATTTT.

The chain's CDR3 is CASSPEGRVTGELFF. CDR3 DNA: TGTGCCAGCAGCCCCGAGGGCCGGGTCACCGGGGAGCTGTTTTTT. The V gene is TRBV5-5, the J gene TRBJ2-2, with TRBD2 as a possible D gene (5 bases). Germline loops: CDR1 SGHKS, CDR2 YYEKEE (reference sequence). The V end lost 4 bases, the J end lost 4 bases, and 14 bases lay between the germline ends. CDR3 size: 15 residues.

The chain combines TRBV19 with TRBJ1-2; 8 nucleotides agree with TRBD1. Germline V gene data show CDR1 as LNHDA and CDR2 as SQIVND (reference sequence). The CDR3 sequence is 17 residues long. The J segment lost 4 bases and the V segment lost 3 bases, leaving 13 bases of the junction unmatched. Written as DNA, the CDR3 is TGTGCCAGTAGTATCGGGCAGGGGGCCAGATTACTCTATGGCTACACCTTC. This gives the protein CASSIGQGARLLYGYTF. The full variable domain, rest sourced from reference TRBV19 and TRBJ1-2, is DGGITQSPKYLFRKEGQNVTLSCEQNLNHDAMYWYRQDPGQGLRLIYYSQIVNDFQKGDIAEGYSVSREKKESFPLTVTSAQKNPTAFYLCASSIGQGARLLYGYTFGSGTRLTVV.

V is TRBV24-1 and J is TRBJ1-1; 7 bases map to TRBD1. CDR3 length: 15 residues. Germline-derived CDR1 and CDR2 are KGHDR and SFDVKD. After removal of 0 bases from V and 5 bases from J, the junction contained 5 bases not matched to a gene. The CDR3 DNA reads TGTGCCACCAGTGATTTGCATCAGGGGGGTACTGAAGCTTTCTTT. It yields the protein CATSDLHQGGTEAFF.

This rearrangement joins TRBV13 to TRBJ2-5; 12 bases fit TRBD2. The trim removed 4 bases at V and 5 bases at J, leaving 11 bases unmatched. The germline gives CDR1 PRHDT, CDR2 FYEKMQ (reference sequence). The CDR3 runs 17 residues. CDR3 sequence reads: CASSSSVLAGGLETQYF. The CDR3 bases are TGTGCCAGCAGCTCTAGCGTACTAGCGGGGGGCCTGGAGACCCAGTACTTC.

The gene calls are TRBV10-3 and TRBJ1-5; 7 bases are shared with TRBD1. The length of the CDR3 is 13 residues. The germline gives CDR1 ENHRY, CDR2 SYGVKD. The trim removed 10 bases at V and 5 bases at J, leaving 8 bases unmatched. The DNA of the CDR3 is TGTGCCACCTCGACAGGGAAGTATCAGCCCCAGCATTTT. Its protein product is CATSTGKYQPQHF.

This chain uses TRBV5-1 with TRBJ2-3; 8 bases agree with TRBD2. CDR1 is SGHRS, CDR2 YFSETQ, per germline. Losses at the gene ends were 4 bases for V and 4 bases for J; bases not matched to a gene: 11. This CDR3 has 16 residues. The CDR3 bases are TGCGCCAGCAGCGAGCCGGGACTAGGCTCCGCAGATACGCAGTATTTT. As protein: CASSEPGLGSADTQYF.